The rows below give T cell receptor beta chains drawn from one sample of a study of blood T cell repertoires in COVID-19. Data came from immunoSEQ multiplex PCR; TCRdb stores just in-frame clones and leaves some out. This sample has around 230,000 clones, with around four fifths found just once. Sequenced sample: PBMCs or T cells enriched from blood (not recorded which). Every receptor here comes from a man aged 40-55 years who had recovered from COVID-19. CDR3s include the opening cysteine and the closing phenylalanine or tryptophan. The order of the fields is V gene, CDR3 protein.

>TRBV18
CASSPYDSSGNTIYF
>TRBV5-1
CASSFRFSEQYF
>TRBV18
CASSPPPGSYTEAFF
>TRBV5-6
CASNQAGGAKNIQYF
>TRBV28
CASSLSGGELFF
>TRBV18
CASSGGGLDQPQHF
>TRBV18
CASSPSQYNEQFF
>TRBV5-1
CASKRTGGSNTEAFF
>TRBV27
CASSLGTGMSYEQYF
>TRBV6-2/TRBV6-3
CASSRTGTNQPQHF
>TRBV3-1/TRBV3-2
CASSQGMGGAFF
>TRBV28
CASSRGGNQPQHF
>TRBV27
CASSRDSRPESYNSPLHF
>TRBV30
CASPELAGGMNTGELFF
>TRBV28
CASSLSSYNSPLHF
>TRBV3-1/TRBV3-2
CASSQGLAGGYNEQFF
>TRBV20-1
CSASLPGSYGYTF
>TRBV5-8
CASSLSGTGLVEQYF
>TRBV27
CASSWDRVAEAFF
>TRBV2
CASLQGPHTIYF
>TRBV7-8
CATQGLADSYEQYF
>TRBV4-3
CASRLAGGVTGELFF
>TRBV5-1
CASSLGGGDLSYNEQFF